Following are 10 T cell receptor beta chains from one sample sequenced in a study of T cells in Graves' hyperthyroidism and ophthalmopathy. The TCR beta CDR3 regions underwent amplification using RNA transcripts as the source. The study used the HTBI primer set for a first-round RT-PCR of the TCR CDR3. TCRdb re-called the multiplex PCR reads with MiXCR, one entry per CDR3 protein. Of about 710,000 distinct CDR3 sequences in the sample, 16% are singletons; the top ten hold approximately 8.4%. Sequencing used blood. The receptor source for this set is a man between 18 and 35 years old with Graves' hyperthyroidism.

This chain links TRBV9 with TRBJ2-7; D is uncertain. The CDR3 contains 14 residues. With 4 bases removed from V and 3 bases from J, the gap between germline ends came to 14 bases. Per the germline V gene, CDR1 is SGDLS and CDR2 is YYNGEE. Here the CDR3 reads CASSPTLFRYEQYF. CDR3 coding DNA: TGTGCCAGCAGCCCGACTCTTTTCCGCTACGAGCAGTACTTC. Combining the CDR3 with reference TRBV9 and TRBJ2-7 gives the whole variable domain DSGVTQTPKHLITATGQRVTLRCSPRSGDLSVYWYQQSLDQGLQFLIQYYNGEERAKGNILERFSAQQFPDLHSELNLSSLELGDSALYFCASSPTLFRYEQYFGPGTRLTVT.

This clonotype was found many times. The CDR3 DNA reads as TGTGCCAGCAGCTTTGCGGCAGCGCAATCACCCCTCCACTTT. Translating gives CASSFAAAQSPLHF. The chain has TRBV5-8 and TRBJ1-6, with no clear D. CDR3 size: 14 residues. The germline V gene has CDR1 SGHTS and CDR2 YDEGEE. V shed 2 bases and J shed 10 bases, with 13 bases lying between them.

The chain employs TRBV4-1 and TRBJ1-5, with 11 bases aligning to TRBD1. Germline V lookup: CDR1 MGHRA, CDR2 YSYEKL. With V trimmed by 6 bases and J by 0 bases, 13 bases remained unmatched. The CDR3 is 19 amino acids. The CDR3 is CASRSYPGQGVLSNQPQHF. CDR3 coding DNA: TGCGCCAGCAGGAGCTATCCGGGACAGGGGGTACTTAGCAATCAGCCCCAGCATTTT.

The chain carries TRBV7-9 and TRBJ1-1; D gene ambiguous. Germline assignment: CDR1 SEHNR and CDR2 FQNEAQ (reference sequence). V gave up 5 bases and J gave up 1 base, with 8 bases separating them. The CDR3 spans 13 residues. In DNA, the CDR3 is TGTGCCAGCAGCCCCCAATCGAACACTGAAGCTTTCTTT. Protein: CASSPQSNTEAFF.

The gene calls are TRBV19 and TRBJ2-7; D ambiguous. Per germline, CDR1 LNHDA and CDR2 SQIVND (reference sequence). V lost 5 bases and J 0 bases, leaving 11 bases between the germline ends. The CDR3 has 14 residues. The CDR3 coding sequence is TGTGCCAGTAGTGGAACCCAGGCCTCCTACGAGCAGTACTTC. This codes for CASSGTQASYEQYF.

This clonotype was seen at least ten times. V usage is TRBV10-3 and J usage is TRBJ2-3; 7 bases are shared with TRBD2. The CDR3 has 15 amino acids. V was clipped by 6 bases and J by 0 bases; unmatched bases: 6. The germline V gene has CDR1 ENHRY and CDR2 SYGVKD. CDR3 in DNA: TGTGCCATCAGCGACCATAGCGGGAGCACAGATACGCAGTATTTT. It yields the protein CAISDHSGSTDTQYF.

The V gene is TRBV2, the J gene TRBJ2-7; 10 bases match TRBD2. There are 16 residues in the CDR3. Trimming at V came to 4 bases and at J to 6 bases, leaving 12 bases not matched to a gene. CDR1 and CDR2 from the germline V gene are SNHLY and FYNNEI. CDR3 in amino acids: CASSAPLAGVGSEQYF. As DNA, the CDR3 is TGTGCCAGCAGTGCGCCCCTAGCGGGAGTAGGGAGCGAGCAGTACTTC.

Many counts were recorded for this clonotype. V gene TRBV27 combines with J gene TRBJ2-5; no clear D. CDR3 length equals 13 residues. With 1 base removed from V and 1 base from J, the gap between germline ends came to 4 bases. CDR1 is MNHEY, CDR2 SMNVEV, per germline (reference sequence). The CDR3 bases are TGTGCCAGCAGTTTATTCGGCCAAGAGACCCAGTACTTC. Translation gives CASSLFGQETQYF.

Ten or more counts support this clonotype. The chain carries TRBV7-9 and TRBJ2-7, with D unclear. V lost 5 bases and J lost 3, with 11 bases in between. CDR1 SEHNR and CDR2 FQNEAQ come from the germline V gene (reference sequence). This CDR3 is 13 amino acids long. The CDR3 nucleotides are TGTGCCAGCAGCCCGCAACAAGACTACGAGCAGTACTTC. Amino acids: CASSPQQDYEQYF.

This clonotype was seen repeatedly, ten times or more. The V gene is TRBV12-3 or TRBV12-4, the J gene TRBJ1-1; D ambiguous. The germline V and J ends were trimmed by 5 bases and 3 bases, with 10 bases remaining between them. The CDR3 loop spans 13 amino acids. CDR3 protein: CASSPEVDTEAFF. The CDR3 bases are TGTGCCAGCAGTCCGGAGGTGGACACTGAAGCTTTCTTT.